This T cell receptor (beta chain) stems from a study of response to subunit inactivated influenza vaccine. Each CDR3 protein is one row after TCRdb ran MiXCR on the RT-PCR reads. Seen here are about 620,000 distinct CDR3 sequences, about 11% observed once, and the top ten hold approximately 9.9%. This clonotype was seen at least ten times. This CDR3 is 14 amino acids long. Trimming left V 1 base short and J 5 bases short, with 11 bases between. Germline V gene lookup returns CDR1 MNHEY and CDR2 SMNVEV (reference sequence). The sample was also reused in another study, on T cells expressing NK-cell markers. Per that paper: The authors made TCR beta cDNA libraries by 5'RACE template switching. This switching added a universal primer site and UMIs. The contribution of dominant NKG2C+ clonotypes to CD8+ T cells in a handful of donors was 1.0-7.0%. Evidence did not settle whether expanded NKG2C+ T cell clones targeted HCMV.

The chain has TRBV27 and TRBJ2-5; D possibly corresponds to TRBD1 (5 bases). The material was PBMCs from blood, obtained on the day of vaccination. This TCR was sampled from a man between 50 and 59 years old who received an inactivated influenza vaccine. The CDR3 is CASSLLGSGETQYF. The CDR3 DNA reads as TGTGCCAGCAGTTTATTGGGATCAGGGGAGACCCAGTACTTC.